These T cell receptor beta chains were read from a single sample in a study of response to subunit inactivated influenza vaccine. TCRdb passed the RT-PCR reads through MiXCR, listing each CDR3 protein once. The table lists hundreds of thousands of distinct CDR3 sequences, approximately 15% of them singletons. Sequences were derived from PBMCs from blood, sampled roughly 12 days after vaccination. These receptors were collected from a man aged 50 to 59 who received an inactivated influenza vaccine. The CDR3 runs from the conserved cysteine through the conserved F or W. The D gene is left open where the match is weak. Only part of the rows carry a size: once, few, many, or a class if the clone is expanded.

TRBJ2-1,TRBV2,many,TRBD1,CASNQGAYNEQFF,TGTGCCAGCAACCAGGGGGCTTACAATGAGCAGTTCTTC
TRBJ1-1,TRBV7-8,few,.,CASSLGMVRNTEAFF,TGTGCCAGCAGTCTAGGGATGGTCAGAAACACTGAAGCTTTCTTT
TRBJ2-4,TRBV19,.,TRBD1,CASSRRRNEGAFKNIQYF,TGTGCCAGTAGTAGACGGAGGAATGAGGGGGCTTTCAAAAACATTCAGTACTTC
TRBJ1-1,TRBV28,.,.,CASSPPRQRRTEAFF,TGTGCCAGCAGTCCCCCTCGTCAAAGGCGGACTGAAGCTTTCTTT
TRBJ2-1,TRBV6-1,.,TRBD2,CASSPQGAGGRQGNEQFF,TGTGCCAGCAGTCCCCAGGGAGCGGGAGGGCGGCAGGGCAATGAGCAGTTCTTC
TRBJ2-7,TRBV12-3/TRBV12-4,.,.,CASTPGAEASYEQYF,TGTGCCAGCACCCCCGGGGCAGAGGCCTCCTACGAGCAGTACTTC
TRBJ2-7,TRBV4-3,.,.,CASSQDHSYFGEQYF,TGCGCCAGCAGCCAAGATCACAGTTACTTCGGCGAGCAGTACTTC
TRBJ2-5,TRBV29-1,many,TRBD2,CSAGLAGGKTQYF,TGCAGCGCCGGACTAGCGGGAGGAAAGACCCAGTACTTC
TRBJ2-3,TRBV11-1,few,TRBD2,CASSPGTSGQISTDTQYF,TGTGCCAGCAGCCCCGGGACTAGCGGGCAGATTAGCACAGATACGCAGTATTTT
TRBJ2-7,TRBV12-5,few,.,CASGLERPTEQYF,TGTGCTAGTGGTTTGGAGCGTCCAACCGAGCAGTACTTC
TRBJ2-1,TRBV29-1,few,.,CSVGRMASYNEQFF,TGCAGCGTTGGCCGGATGGCCTCCTACAATGAGCAGTTCTTC
TRBJ1-2,TRBV5-6,.,TRBD1,CASSFGQGRYGYTF,TGTGCCAGCAGCTTCGGACAGGGACGGTATGGCTACACCTTC
TRBJ2-2,TRBV4-2,many,.,CASSQELGAGELFF,TGTGCCAGCAGCCAAGAATTGGGGGCCGGGGAGCTGTTTTTT
TRBJ2-3,TRBV18,many,TRBD2,CASSPGLASTDTQYF,TGTGCCAGCTCACCGGGACTAGCCAGCACAGATACGCAGTATTTT
TRBJ2-1,TRBV7-8,few,.,CASRLQRVSSYNEQFF,TGTGCCAGCAGGTTACAGCGGGTGAGCTCCTACAATGAGCAGTTCTTC
TRBJ2-5,TRBV12-3/TRBV12-4,few,.,CASSIAQGETQYF,TGTGCCAGCAGCATAGCCCAAGGAGAGACCCAGTACTTC
TRBJ1-5,TRBV4-3,.,.,CASSQERGAGQPQHF,TGCGCCAGCAGCCAAGAAAGAGGGGCGGGACAGCCCCAGCATTTT
TRBJ1-6,TRBV20-1,.,.,CSANLWTRNSPLHF,TGCAGTGCTAATCTTTGGACACGAAATTCACCCCTCCACTTT
TRBJ2-1,TRBV7-2,.,TRBD2,CASNPRTSREQFF,TGTGCCAGCAACCCAAGGACTAGTCGAGAGCAGTTCTTC
TRBJ1-5,TRBV6-5,.,.,CASSYGQGGPWQPQHF,TGTGCCAGCAGTTATGGTCAGGGCGGACCCTGGCAGCCCCAGCATTTT